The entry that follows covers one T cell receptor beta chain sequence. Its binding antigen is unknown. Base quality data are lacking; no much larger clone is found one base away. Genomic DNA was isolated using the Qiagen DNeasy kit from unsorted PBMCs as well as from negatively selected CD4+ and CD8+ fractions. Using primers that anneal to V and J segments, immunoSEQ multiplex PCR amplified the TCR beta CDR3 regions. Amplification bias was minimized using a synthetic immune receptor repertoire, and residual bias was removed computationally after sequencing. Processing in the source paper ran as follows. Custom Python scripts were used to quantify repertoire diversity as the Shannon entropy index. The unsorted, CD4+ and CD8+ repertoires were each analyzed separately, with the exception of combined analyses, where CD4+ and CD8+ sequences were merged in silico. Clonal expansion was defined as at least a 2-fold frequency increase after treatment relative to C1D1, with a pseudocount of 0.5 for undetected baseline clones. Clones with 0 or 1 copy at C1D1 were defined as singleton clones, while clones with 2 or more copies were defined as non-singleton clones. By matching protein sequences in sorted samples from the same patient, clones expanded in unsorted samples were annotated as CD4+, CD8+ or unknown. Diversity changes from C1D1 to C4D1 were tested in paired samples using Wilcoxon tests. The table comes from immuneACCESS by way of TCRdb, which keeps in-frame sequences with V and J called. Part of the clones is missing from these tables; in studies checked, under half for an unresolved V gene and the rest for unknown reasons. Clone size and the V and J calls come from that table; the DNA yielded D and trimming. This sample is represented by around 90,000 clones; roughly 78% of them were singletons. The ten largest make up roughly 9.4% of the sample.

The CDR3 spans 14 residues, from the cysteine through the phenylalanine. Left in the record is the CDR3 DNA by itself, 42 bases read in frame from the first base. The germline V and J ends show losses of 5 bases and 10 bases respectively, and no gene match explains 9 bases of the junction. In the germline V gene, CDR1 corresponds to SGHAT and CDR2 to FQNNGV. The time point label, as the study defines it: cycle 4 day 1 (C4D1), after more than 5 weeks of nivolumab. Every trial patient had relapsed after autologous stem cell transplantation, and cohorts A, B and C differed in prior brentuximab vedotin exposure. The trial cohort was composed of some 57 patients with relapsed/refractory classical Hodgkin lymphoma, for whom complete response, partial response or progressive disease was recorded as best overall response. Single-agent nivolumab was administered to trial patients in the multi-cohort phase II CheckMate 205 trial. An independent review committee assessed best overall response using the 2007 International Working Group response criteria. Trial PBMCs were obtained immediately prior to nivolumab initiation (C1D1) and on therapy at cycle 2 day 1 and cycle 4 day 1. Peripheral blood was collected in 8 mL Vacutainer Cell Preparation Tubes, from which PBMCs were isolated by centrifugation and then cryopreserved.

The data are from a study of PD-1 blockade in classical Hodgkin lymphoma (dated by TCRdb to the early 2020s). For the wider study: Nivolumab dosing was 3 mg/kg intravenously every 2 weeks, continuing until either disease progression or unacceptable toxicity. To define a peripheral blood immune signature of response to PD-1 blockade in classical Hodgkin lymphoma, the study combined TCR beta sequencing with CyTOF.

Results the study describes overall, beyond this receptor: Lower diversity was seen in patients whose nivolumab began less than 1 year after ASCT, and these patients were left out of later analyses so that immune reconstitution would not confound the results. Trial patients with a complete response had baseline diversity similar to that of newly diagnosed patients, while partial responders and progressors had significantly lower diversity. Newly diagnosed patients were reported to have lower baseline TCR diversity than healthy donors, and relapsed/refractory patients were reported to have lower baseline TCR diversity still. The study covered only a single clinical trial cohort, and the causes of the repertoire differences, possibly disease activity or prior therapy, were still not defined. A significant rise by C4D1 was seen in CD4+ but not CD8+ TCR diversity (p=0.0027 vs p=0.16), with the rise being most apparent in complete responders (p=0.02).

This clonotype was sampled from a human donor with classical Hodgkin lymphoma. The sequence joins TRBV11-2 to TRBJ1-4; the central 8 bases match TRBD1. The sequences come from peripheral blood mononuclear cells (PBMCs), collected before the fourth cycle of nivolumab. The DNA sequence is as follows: TGTGCCAGCAGCCGTCGACAGGGGAACGGAAAACTGTTTTTT. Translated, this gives CASSRRQGNGKLFF.